This T cell receptor beta chain was sequenced for a study of CD8 T cells in Susac syndrome. TCR beta sequencing was performed on blood CD8+ and CD4+ T cells. V lost 4 bases, J lost 5 bases, and 10 bases lay in between. This CDR3 is 13 amino acids long. Germline V gives CDR1 SGHVS, CDR2 FQNEAQ. A quantity of roughly 0.5 to 1 ug RNA underwent reverse transcription using random hexamers. TCRdb redid the calling of the immunoSEQ multiplex PCR reads with MiXCR, one entry per CDR3 protein. This sample has roughly 140,000 distinct CDR3 sequences, with around 94% found just once. The sequenced sample consisted of CD8+ T cells from PBMCs. The receptor comes from a human donor in good health. The chain combines TRBV7-8 with TRBJ2-3; tentative D call: TRBD2 (6 bases). CDR3 DNA: TGTGCCAGCAGCTCCTTAGCGGTAGATACGCAGTATTTT. This translates into CASSSLAVDTQYF.